The entry that follows covers one T cell receptor beta chain sequence. No cognate antigen has been identified for it. Base quality data are lacking; no much larger clone is found one base away. This sample is part of a study of T cell responses to AZD1222 COVID-19 vaccine listed by TCRdb under 2021. Looking at the study overall: A total of approximately 240 trial participants underwent TCR sequencing, of whom 200 to 220 received two doses of AZD1222 and about 25 received two doses of the MenACWY control vaccine. Trial participants were enrolled into age subgroups of 18-55, 56-69 and 70-plus years, which contained around 140, 26 and 57 TCR-sequenced participants, respectively.

The CDR3 regions of human TCRbeta chains were analyzed by immunosequencing. In the authors' own workflow: Repertoire TCRs were checked for matches against a reference library of SARS-CoV-2-specific TCRs that had been generated using the MIRA antigen-specificity platform. Breadth meant the fraction of unique TCRs that were SARS-CoV-2-associated, whereas depth meant the fraction of total T cells that were SARS-CoV-2-associated. Each spike-specific TCR was assigned to its reactive spike region and to a CD4 or CD8 class using the MIRA data. Log10-transformed breadth and depth values were compared by one-way ANOVA with Sidak's multiple comparisons tests. Not all clones reach the TCRdb copy of this immuneACCESS table, which keeps in-frame sequences only. Checked studies attribute under half of the gap to unresolved V genes and leave the rest unexplained. The V and J calls and clone size were taken over from that table, and D and trimming were inferred from the DNA. Present in this sample are roughly 85,000 clones, roughly 90% of which were seen just once. Approximately 5.4% of the sample comes from the top ten.

Via the germline V gene (reference sequence), CDR1 is LGHDT and CDR2 YNNKEL. At the junction V is shortened by 4 bases and J by 6 bases, with 18 bases in between. The CDR3, cysteine through phenylalanine, is 16 amino acids long. The entry retains the CDR3 DNA only, 48 bases that are in frame from base 1. Overall study results and their limits: Conclusions about previously exposed vaccinees are limited because only a handful of AZD1222 recipients were SARS-CoV-2 seropositive at baseline. After two AZD1222 doses, both the breadth and the depth of spike-specific TCRs were significantly higher than at day 0 and than in MenACWY recipients. The whole spike protein was spanned by vaccine-associated CD4 TCRs, and dominant responses were seen in regions 160-218 and 743-854. No day 14 peak-response samples were available, so repertoires were characterized only after the peak T cell response. Reportedly, close to half of the unique spike-specific TCRs recognized epitopes lying outside the regions that are mutated in the B.1.351 and B.1.1.7 variants. In the small 56-69-year group, the increase in depth fell short of significance, most likely because of low power. Most participants were white British and females outnumbered males, and the authors suggested that clonal diversity may have been underestimated.

The sample's time point label, decoded: baseline before first vaccination. Read against the paper, the sample's treatment or condition label means: meningococcal conjugate vaccine given as trial control. Vaccinee samples came from UK trials COV001 and COV002, including a single-blind randomized controlled phase 2/3 trial of AZD1222 (ChAdOx1 nCoV-19) in healthy adults. Trial participant PBMC samples were collected at day 0 and day 28 after the second dose for TCRbeta chain sequencing. This specimen consisted of peripheral blood, obtained on day 0 of MenACWY control vaccination. Recombination joined TRBV3-1 (or the pseudogene TRBV3-2) with TRBJ2-2, with the D call perhaps TRBD1 or TRBD2, each one matching 5 bases. The receptor comes from an adult in good health. The sequence in DNA is TGTGCCAGCAGCCGAACGGGGACCGCTTTCGCCGGGGAGCTGTTTTTT. This sequence encodes CASSRTGTAFAGELFF.